Following are 15 T cell receptor beta chains from one sample sequenced in a study of shared clonotypes between healthy human individuals. Generated by immunoSEQ multiplex PCR, the TCRdb table keeps only in-frame clones and is missing some. In the table there are around 1.9 million clones, over 85% of which are singletons. Terminally differentiated effector memory CD45RA+ cells were left out of the naive CD8 fraction, which was CD45RO-negative and positively selected for CCR7. The sequenced material came from naive CD8+ T cells from PBMCs. Receptors originate from a man in his late teens or twenties in good health. Some clones in this sample may be carry-over from other donors' samples.

The CDR3 region is CASSEQGWTEAFF. CDR3 nucleotides: TGTGCCAGCAGCGAACAGGGGTGGACTGAAGCTTTCTTT. This sequence joins TRBV2 and TRBJ1-1, with 7 bases matching TRBD1. V lost 6 bases, J lost 5 bases, and 6 bases stayed unmatched. The germline V gene has CDR1 SNHLY and CDR2 FYNNEI. This CDR3 has 13 residues.

The chain joins TRBV7-9 to TRBJ2-5; 9 bases map to TRBD1. CDR1 is SEHNR, CDR2 FQNEAQ, per germline (reference sequence). The CDR3 covers 16 residues. Losses at the gene ends were 6 bases for V and 1 base for J; bases not matched to a gene: 9. The CDR3: CASRGGGQGLQETQYF. CDR3 in DNA: TGTGCCAGCAGGGGTGGGGGACAGGGCCTCCAAGAGACCCAGTACTTC. Complete variable domain (other parts from reference TRBV7-9 and TRBJ2-5): DTGVSQNPRHKITKRGQNVTFRCDPISEHNRLYWYRQTLGQGPEFLTYFQNEAQLEKSRLLSDRFSAERPKGSFSTLEIQRTEQGDSAMYLCASRGGGQGLQETQYFGPGTRLLVL.

The chain uses TRBV29-1 and TRBJ1-1; D gene unclear. V was clipped by 4 bases and J by 7 bases, with 13 bases between them. The V gene's germline CDR1 is SQVTM and CDR2 ANQGSEA. The length of the CDR3 is 12 residues. DNA for the CDR3: TGCAGCGTTGCCGGGTCTGGCGGTGAAGCTTTCTTT. Protein product: CSVAGSGGEAFF. Full variable domain (missing parts from reference TRBV29-1 and TRBJ1-1): SAVISQKPSRDICQRGTSLTIQCQVDSQVTMMFWYRQQPGQSLTLIATANQGSEATYESGFVIDKFPISRPNLTFSTLTVSNMSPEDSSIYLCSVAGSGGEAFFGQGTRLTVV.

This clone was observed once. Other DNA variants within this sample encode the same CDR3. The CDR3 is CASSVGRTGNTEAFF. As DNA, the CDR3 is TGTGCCAGCAGCGTAGGCAGGACGGGGAACACTGAAGCTTTCTTT. The chain is built from TRBV9 and TRBJ1-1; no definite D call. The CDR3 runs to 15 residues. V lost 0 bases, J lost 1 base, and 10 bases lay in between. Germline V gives CDR1 SGDLS, CDR2 YYNGEE.

The chain uses TRBV27 and TRBJ2-7; TRBD1 aligns across 10 bases. CDR3 length equals 15 residues. The J segment lost 2 bases and the V segment lost 5 bases, leaving 6 bases of the junction unmatched. Germline V gives CDR1 MNHEY, CDR2 SMNVEV (reference sequence). In nucleotides, the CDR3 is TGTGCCAGCAGTCCCGGGACAGGGGCGCCCTACGAGCAGTACTTC. It yields the protein CASSPGTGAPYEQYF.

The V call is TRBV28, the J call TRBJ2-3, with D perhaps matching TRBD2 (6 bases). Deletions cut 1 base from V and 3 bases from J, with 8 bases between. The CDR3 loop spans 14 amino acids. Germline CDR1 reads MDHEN; CDR2 reads SYDVKM. The CDR3 DNA follows: TGTGCCAGCAGTTTATTAGGAGGGACAGATACGCAGTATTTT. Translation gives CASSLLGGTDTQYF.

This CDR3 reads CASSLAGVGINNQPQHF. The CDR3 nucleotides are TGTGCCAGCAGCTTAGCGGGTGTAGGAATTAACAATCAGCCCCAGCATTTT. The chain recombines TRBV7-8 with TRBJ1-5; no reliable D call. The germline gives CDR1 SGHVS, CDR2 FQNEAQ. V was clipped by 0 bases and J by 3 bases, with 15 bases between them. The CDR3 is 17 amino acids.

The chain joins TRBV28 to TRBJ1-5; D perhaps matches TRBD1 (6 bases). The ends were cut back, 5 bases at V and 0 bases at J, with 14 bases in the middle. The CDR3 loop spans 16 amino acids. Germline CDR1 MDHEN, CDR2 SYDVKM. CDR3 DNA sequence: TGTGCCAGCAGTCCTACAGGGCCTTATAGCAATCAGCCCCAGCATTTT. This translates into CASSPTGPYSNQPQHF.

This sequence joins TRBV6-5 and TRBJ1-1; D gene uncertain. Germline V lookup: CDR1 MNHEY, CDR2 SVGAGI. This CDR3 comprises 14 residues. The V end lost 6 bases, the J end lost 8 bases, and 19 bases lay between the germline ends. DNA for the CDR3: TGTGCCAGCAGCTATAGGGAGGGCGGCCTAGAAGCTTTCTTT. The encoded protein is CASSYREGGLEAFF.

The CDR3 spells CASSQRTEYEQYF. CDR3 nucleotides: TGTGCCAGCAGCCAGCGGACAGAGTACGAGCAGTACTTC. The rearrangement joins TRBV4-2 to TRBJ2-7; tentative D call: TRBD1 (6 bases). The germline V and J ends were trimmed by 3 bases and 4 bases, with 10 bases remaining between them. The CDR3 runs to 13 residues. Germline loops: CDR1 LGHNA, CDR2 YNFKEQ.

This clone showed up just once. The chain carries TRBV4-1 and TRBJ1-2; TRBD1 matches at 9 bases. The CDR3 spans 13 residues. Trimming at V came to 4 bases and at J to 7 bases, leaving 4 bases not matched to a gene. Germline CDR1 MGHRA, CDR2 YSYEKL. CDR3 DNA: TGCGCCAGCAGCCTCGGGACAGGGCTTGGCTACACCTTC. Translated: CASSLGTGLGYTF.

This chain joins TRBV29-1 and TRBJ2-3, with D perhaps TRBD1 (6 bases). Germline loops: CDR1 SQVTM, CDR2 ANQGSEA. The CDR3 extends over 12 amino acids. Between the trimmed V and J ends, which lost 6 bases and 9 bases, there was a span of 16 bases. The CDR3 nucleotides are TGCAGCGTCGACACAGGGTTGAGGACGCAGTATTTT. Amino acids: CSVDTGLRTQYF.

V usage is TRBV6-5 and J usage is TRBJ2-1, with D maybe TRBD2 (5 bases). CDR3 size: 15 residues. Germline CDR1 and CDR2: MNHEY and SVGAGI. V was shortened by 11 bases and J by 0 bases, with 17 bases between the two germline ends. CDR3 sequence: CAARLSGSSYNEQFF. The DNA of the CDR3 is TGTGCCGCGAGATTGAGCGGAAGCTCCTACAATGAGCAGTTCTTC.

This clone is a singleton in its sample. The same CDR3 arises from other DNA sequences in this sample as well. This chain connects TRBV9 to TRBJ2-2; D gene unclear. The germline gives CDR1 SGDLS, CDR2 YYNGEE. This CDR3 has 13 amino acids. V was trimmed by 0 bases and J by 5 bases, leaving 5 bases between them. The CDR3 protein is CASSVEGTGELFF. The CDR3, as DNA: TGTGCCAGCAGCGTAGAGGGAACCGGGGAGCTGTTTTTT.

This chain links TRBV27 with TRBJ2-1, with TRBD1 matching 8 bases. J was trimmed by 4 bases and V by 6 bases; bases with no gene match: 5. This CDR3 comprises 14 residues. Per germline, CDR1 MNHEY and CDR2 SMNVEV (reference sequence). The CDR3 spells CASSGDRSYNEQFF. The CDR3 nucleotides read TGTGCCAGCAGCGGGGACAGGAGTTACAATGAGCAGTTCTTC.